The clone carrying this T cell receptor beta chain turned up a few times. Its antigen is not known. This sample is part of a study of T cells after posttransplantation cyclophosphamide. Peripheral blood was collected from the related graft donor on the marrow donation day. The assay was immunoSEQ multiplex PCR, and TCRdb's table has in-frame clones only and misses some. The specimen has about 44,000 clones, none found just once. V was shortened by 5 bases and J by 5 bases, with 12 bases between the two germline ends. There are 13 residues in the CDR3. Germline CDR1 and CDR2: SGHNT and YENEEA. Study observations and caveats: Skin or GI-infiltrating T cells shared few TRB sequences with blood. After PTCy, TRB diversity resembled that of CNI/methotrexate controls. Donor-recipient repertoire similarity was low at 1-2 months, rising over year one.

This receptor was obtained from a man aged 40-50 years in good health, CMV-negative, and a related stem cell transplant donor. This chain links TRBV11-3 with TRBJ2-5, with D possibly matching TRBD2 (5 bases). Sequencing was performed on PBMCs. The CDR3 bases are TGTGCCAGCAGCACATTAGCGTTTGAGACCCAGTACTTC. It encodes CASSTLAFETQYF.